This T cell receptor (beta chain) was captured in a study of blood T cells in healthy people across ages. Comment on this clonotype: Its antigen is unknown.

Alongside a J-beta primer mix, a sample-barcoded 5' primer served in a second PCR lasting about 7 to 11 cycles. TCRdb processed the 5' RACE reads anew with MiXCR; each CDR3 protein has one entry. The sample records under 2 million distinct CDR3 sequences, roughly a third being singletons. Whole-study findings and limits: Long-lived donors exceeded aged donors in naive CD4+ cells and diversity. There was a strong correlation between TCR beta diversity and naive T cell percentage. TCR beta diversity, measured per million T cells, fell in a roughly linear way with age.

V trimming: 6 bases; J trimming: 3 bases; junction bases outside the gene matches: 9. The germline V gene has CDR1 MNHNS and CDR2 SASEGT. The length of the CDR3 is 15 residues. This rearrangement joins TRBV6-1 to TRBJ2-7; the match to TRBD1 covers 9 bases. The receptor was derived from a woman in her 30s in good health. Input material: blood. The CDR3 sequence is CASRAGQGRYYEQYF. CDR3 DNA: TGTGCCAGCAGAGCGGGACAGGGAAGGTACTACGAGCAGTACTTC.